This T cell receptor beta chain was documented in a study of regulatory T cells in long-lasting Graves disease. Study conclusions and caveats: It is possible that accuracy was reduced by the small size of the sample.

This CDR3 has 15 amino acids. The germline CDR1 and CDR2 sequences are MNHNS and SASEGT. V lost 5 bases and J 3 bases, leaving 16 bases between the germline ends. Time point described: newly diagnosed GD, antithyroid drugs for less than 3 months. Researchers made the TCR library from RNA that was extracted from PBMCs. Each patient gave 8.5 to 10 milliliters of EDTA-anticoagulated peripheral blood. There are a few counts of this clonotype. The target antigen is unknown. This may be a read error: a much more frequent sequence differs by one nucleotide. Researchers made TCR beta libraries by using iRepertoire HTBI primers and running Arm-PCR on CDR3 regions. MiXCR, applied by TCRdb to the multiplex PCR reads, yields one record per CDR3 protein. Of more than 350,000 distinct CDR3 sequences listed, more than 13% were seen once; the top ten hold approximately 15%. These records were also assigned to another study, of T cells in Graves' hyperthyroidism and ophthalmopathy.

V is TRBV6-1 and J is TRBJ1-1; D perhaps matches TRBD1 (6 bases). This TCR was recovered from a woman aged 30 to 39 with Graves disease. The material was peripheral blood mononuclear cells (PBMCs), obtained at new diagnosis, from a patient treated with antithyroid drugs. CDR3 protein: CASSLGTWSDTEAFF. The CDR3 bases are TGTGCCAGCAGTCTCGGGACATGGTCAGACACTGAAGCTTTCTTT.